This T cell receptor beta chain was found in a study of graft-versus-host responses after intestinal transplantation. Clones were read by immunoSEQ multiplex PCR, and TCRdb kept only the in-frame ones, dropping some. The repertoire holds around 50,000 clones, with approximately 90% as singletons. Germline CDR1 reads SEHNR; CDR2 reads FQNEAQ (reference sequence). Trimming stripped 3 bases from V and 4 bases from J, with 12 bases between. The CDR3 extends over 14 amino acids. This clonotype was obtained from a human patient who received an intestinal transplant, so some T cells may come from the graft donor. The rearrangement joins TRBV7-9 to TRBJ1-2; maybe TRBD1 (5 bases). This material consisted of PBMCs, taken 26 days after transplant. CDR3 coding DNA: TGTGCCAGCAGCTTGGATGGGGGGTTCTATGGCTACACCTTC. This gives the protein CASSLDGGFYGYTF.